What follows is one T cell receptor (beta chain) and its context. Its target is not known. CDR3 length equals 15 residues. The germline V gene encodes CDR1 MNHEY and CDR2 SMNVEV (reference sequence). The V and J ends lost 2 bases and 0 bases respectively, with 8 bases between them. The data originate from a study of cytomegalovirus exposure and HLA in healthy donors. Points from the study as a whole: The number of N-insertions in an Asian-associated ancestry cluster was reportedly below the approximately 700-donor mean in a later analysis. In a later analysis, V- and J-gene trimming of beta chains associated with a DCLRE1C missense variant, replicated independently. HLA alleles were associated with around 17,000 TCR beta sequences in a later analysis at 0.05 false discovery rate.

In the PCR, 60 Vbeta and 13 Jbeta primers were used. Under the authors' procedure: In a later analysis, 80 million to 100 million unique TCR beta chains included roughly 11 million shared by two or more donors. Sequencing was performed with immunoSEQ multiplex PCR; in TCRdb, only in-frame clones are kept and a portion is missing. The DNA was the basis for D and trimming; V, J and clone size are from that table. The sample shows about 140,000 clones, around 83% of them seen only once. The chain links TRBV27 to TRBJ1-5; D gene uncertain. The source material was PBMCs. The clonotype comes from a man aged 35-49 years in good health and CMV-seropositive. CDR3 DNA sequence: TGTGCCAGCAGTTTAAGTAGACATAGCAATCAGCCCCAGCATTTT. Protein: CASSLSRHSNQPQHF.